This TCR beta chain originates from a study of cytomegalovirus exposure and HLA in healthy donors. Overall study context: Clustering assigned approximately 79% of the 350 to 450 genotyped donors to the Caucasian-associated ancestry cluster.

Of note for this clone: The antigen remains undetermined.

Use of 60 Vbeta and 13 Jbeta primers characterized the PCR. The repertoire was sequenced with immunoSEQ multiplex PCR; TCRdb's copy has only in-frame clones and lacks some. This sample has 100,000 or so clones, with around 85% found just once. The ends were cut back, 3 bases at V and 0 bases at J, with 12 bases in the middle. The CDR3 totals 16 residues. Germline CDR1 reads MDHEN; CDR2 reads SYDVKM. Findings and limits, study-wide: The classifier reportedly diagnosed cytomegalovirus status with high sensitivity and specificity. In vitro assays verified that a few CMV-associated chains recognized CMV antigens specifically.

V usage is TRBV28 and J usage is TRBJ2-1; D is unclear. The TCR was taken from a young man in good health and CMV-seronegative. Source material: PBMCs. In DNA, the CDR3 is TGTGCCAGCAGTTTTGCAGTGCAAAGCTCCTACAATGAGCAGTTCTTC. This encodes CASSFAVQSSYNEQFF.